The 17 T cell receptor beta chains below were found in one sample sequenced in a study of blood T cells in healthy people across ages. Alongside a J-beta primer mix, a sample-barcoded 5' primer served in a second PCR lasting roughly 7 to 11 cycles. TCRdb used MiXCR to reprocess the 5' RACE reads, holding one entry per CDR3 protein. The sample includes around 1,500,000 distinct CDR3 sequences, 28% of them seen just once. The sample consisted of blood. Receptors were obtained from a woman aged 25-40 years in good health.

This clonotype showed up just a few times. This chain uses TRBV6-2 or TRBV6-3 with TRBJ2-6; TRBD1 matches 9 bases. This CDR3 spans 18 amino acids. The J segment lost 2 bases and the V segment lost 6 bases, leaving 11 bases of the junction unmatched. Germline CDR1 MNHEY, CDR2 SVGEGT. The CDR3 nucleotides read TGTGCCAGCAGACTAGTCCGGGACAGGGATACTGGGGCCAACGTCCTGACTTTC. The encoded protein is CASRLVRDRDTGANVLTF.

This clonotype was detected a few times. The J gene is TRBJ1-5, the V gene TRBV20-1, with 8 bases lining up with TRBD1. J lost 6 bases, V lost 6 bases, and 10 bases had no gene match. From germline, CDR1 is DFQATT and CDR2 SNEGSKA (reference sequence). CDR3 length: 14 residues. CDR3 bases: TGCAGTGCGATACGTCAGGGGGCTAGTCAGCCCCAGCATTTT. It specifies CSAIRQGASQPQHF.

CDR3 DNA sequence: TGTGCCAGCAGCGACCTGGGACAAGCCTCCCTCCACTTT. It yields the protein CASSDLGQASLHF. The V call is TRBV11-2, the J call TRBJ1-6, with D possibly TRBD1 on 6 matching bases. The CDR3 sequence is 13 residues long. The V gene's germline CDR1 is SGHAT and CDR2 FQNNGV. V gave up 5 bases and J gave up 14 bases, with 16 bases separating them.

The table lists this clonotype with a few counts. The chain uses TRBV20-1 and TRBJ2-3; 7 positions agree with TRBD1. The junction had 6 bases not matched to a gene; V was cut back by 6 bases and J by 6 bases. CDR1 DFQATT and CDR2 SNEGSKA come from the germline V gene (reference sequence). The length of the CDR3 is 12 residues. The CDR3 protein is CSADRKGDTQYF. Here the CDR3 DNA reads TGCAGTGCGGACAGGAAGGGGGATACGCAGTATTTT.

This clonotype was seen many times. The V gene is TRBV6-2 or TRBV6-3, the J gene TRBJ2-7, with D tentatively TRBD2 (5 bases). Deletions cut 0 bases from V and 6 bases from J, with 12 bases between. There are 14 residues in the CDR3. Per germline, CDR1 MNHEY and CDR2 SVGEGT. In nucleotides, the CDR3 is TGTGCCAGCAGTTACTCTGCCAGAGGGAGCGAGCAGTACTTC. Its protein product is CASSYSARGSEQYF.

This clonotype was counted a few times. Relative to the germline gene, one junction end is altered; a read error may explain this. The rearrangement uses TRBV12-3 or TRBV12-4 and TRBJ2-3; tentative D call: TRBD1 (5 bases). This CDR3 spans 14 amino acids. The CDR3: CVSSFSTGTDTQYF. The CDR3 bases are TGTGTCAGCAGTTTCTCGACAGGCACAGATACGCAGTATTTT.

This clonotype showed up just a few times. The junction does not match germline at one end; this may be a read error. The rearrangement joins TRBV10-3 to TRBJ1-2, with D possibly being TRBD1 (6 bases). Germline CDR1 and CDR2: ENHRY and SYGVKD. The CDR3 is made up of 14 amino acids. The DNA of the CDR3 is TGTGCCATCAGTGACACCCAGGGGAACTATGACTACACCTTC. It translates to CAISDTQGNYDYTF.

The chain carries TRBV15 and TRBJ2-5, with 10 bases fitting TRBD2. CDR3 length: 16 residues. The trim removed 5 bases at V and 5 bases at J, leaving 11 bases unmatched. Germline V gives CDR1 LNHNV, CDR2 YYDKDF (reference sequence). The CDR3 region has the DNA TGTGCCACCAGCCCCCGAAGCGGGAGGGCAGGGGAGACCCAGTACTTC. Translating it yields CATSPRSGRAGETQYF. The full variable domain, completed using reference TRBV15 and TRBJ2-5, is DAMVIQNPRYQVTQFGKPVTLSCSQTLNHNVMYWYQQKSSQAPKLLFHYYDKDFNNEADTPDNFQSRRPNTSFCFLDIRSPGLGDTAMYLCATSPRSGRAGETQYFGPGTRLLVL.

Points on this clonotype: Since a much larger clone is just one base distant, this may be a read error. The DNA for the CDR3 is TGCAGCGTTGGGTCGGGCGAGGGCGAGCAGTTCTTC. Its translation is CSVGSGEGEQFF. The chain is built from TRBV29-1 and TRBJ2-1; maybe TRBD2 (5 bases). Germline CDR1 and CDR2: SQVTM and ANQGSEA. The CDR3 runs to 12 residues. Trimming shortened V by 4 bases and J by 10 bases, and 14 bases separated the two germline ends.

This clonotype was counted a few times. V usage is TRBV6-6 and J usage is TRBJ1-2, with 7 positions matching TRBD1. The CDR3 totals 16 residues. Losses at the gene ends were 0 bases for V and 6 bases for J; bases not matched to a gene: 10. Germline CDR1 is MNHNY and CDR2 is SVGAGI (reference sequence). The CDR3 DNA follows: TGTGCCAGCAGTTACTCGACGGGAGGGGGCGATGATGGCTACACCTTC. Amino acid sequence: CASSYSTGGGDDGYTF.

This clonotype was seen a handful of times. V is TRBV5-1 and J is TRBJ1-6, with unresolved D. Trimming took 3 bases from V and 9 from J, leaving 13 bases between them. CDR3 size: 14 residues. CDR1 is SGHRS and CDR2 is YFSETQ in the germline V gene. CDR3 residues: CASSSGIETSPLHF. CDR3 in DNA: TGCGCCAGCAGCTCGGGAATAGAAACTTCACCCCTCCACTTT.

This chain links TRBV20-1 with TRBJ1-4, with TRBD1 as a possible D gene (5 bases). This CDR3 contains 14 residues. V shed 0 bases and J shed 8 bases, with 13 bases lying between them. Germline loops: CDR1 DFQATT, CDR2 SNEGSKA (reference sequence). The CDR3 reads CSARDPTVSEKLFF. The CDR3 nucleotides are TGCAGTGCTAGAGACCCGACAGTGAGCGAAAAACTGTTTTTT.

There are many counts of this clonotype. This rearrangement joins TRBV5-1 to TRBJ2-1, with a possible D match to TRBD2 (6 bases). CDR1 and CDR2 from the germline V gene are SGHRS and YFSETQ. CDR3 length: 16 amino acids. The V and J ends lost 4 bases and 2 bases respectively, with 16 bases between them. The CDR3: CASSVDPPGAYNEQFF. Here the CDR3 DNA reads TGCGCCAGCAGCGTTGATCCGCCGGGGGCCTACAATGAGCAGTTCTTC.

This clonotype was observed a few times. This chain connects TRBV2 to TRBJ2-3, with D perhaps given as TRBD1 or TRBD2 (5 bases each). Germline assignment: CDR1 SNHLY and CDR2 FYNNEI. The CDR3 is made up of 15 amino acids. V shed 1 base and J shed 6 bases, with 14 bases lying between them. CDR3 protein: CASSEVRDVPDTQYF. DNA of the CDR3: TGTGCCAGCAGTGAAGTACGGGACGTGCCGGATACGCAGTATTTT.

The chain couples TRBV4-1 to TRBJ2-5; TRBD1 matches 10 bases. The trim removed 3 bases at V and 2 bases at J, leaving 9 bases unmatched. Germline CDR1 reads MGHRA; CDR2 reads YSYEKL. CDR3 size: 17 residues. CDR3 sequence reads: CASSHFRTGGAQETQYF. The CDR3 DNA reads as TGCGCCAGCAGCCACTTTCGGACAGGGGGGGCTCAAGAGACCCAGTACTTC.

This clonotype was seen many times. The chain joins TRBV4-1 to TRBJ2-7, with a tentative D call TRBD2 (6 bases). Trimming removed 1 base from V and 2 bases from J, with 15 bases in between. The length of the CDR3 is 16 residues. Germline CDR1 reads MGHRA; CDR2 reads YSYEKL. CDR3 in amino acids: CASSQVWRTGAYEQYF. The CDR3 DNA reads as TGCGCCAGCAGCCAAGTGTGGAGGACGGGAGCCTACGAGCAGTACTTC.

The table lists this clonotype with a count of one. CDR3 sequence reads: CASSVQGWKFF. In DNA, the CDR3 is TGTGCCAGCAGTGTACAGGGTTGGAAGTTCTTC. This sequence joins TRBV28 and TRBJ2-1; possible D gene TRBD1, 6 bases. The CDR3 contains 11 residues. Trimming took off 5 bases at V and 14 bases at J, with 13 bases between the two ends. Germline-derived CDR1 and CDR2 are MDHEN and SYDVKM.